This TCR beta chain was documented in a study of cytomegalovirus exposure and HLA in healthy donors. A word on this clone: Antigen: not known.

The protocol was immunoSEQ multiplex PCR, while the TCRdb copy is restricted to in-frame clones and leaves out a portion. The sample records tens of thousands of clones, roughly 92% being singletons. The trim removed 1 base at V and 5 bases at J, leaving 7 bases unmatched. Germline assignment: CDR1 LGHNA and CDR2 YNFKEQ. The CDR3 runs to 15 residues. Study outcomes and limitations: Across donors, most TCRs were seen rarely, yet some public ones were widespread. The TCR clusters that emerged in the first cohort tended, a later analysis found, to co-occur in the 110 or so validation repertoires. Reported results showed that the classifier diagnosed cytomegalovirus status with high specificity and sensitivity. A few CMV-associated chains were confirmed in vitro to be specific for CMV antigens.

The sample consisted of PBMCs. The rearrangement uses TRBV4-2 and TRBJ2-7; TRBD2 agrees at 8 bases. This clonotype was obtained from a man aged 18 to 35 in good health and CMV-seronegative. The CDR3, as DNA: TGTGCCAGCAGCCAAGGCGGGGGGCAATGGCACGAGCAGTACTTC. It yields the protein CASSQGGGQWHEQYF.